Sequencing of this TCR beta chain was carried out in a study of cytomegalovirus exposure and HLA in healthy donors. On the study more broadly: There were fewer than 130 million unique TCR beta sequences, drawn from approximately 180 million T cells, in an earlier analysis.

This clone was observed a handful of times. Its antigen remains unknown. One junction end does not reproduce the germline sequence, and a read error may be involved. General study results and limits: The classifier, whose performance was assessed in both the original and validation cohorts, reportedly diagnosed cytomegalovirus status with high specificity and sensitivity. Associated with cytomegalovirus, according to the listing, were 150 to 200 TCR beta chains. In a later analysis, a missense DCLRE1C variant was linked to TCR beta V- and J-gene trimming.

PCR primers comprised 60 Vbeta and 13 Jbeta primers. Measured with immunoSEQ multiplex PCR; TCRdb has only the in-frame clones, and not every one. Here the sample spans over 150,000 clones, 80% being singletons. In germline, CDR1 is SGHTS, CDR2 YDEGEE. The CDR3 has 16 amino acids. The chain joins TRBV5-8 to TRBJ1-4; 7 bases are shared with TRBD1. Material for sequencing was PBMCs. This sequence originates from a woman aged 40 to 50 in good health and CMV-seropositive. In DNA form, the CDR3 reads TGTGCCAGCAGCATTCGACAGGGAGTAACTCATGAAAAACTGTTTTTT. Protein sequence: CASSIRQGVTHEKLFF.